This T cell receptor (beta chain) appears in the sequencing data of a study of shared clonotypes between healthy human individuals (dated by TCRdb to the early 2020s). Broadly, across the study: Three men and a couple of women, aged 18 to 49 years, made up the cohort. For each donor, three plates each were used for CD4 naive and CD4 memory, two plates were used for CD8 naive, and one plate was used for CD8 memory. To estimate repertoire size and how much clonotypes are shared between individuals, the study performed deep sequencing of blood TCR repertoires from about 5 healthy adults. Libraries were prepared and TCR repertoires were sequenced by different laboratories using diverse techniques, in order to increase sequencing depth and limit assay-specific biases. Between about 0.8 and 9 billion PBMCs per donor were obtained by leukapheresis. Overall study results and their limits: Across a handful of donors, roughly 5% of naive CD4, 3% to 3.5% of naive CD8, 2.3% of memory CD4, and approximately 0.4% of memory CD8 clonotypes were shared. Pairwise subsampling indicated that sequencing depth was expected to affect the degree of clonotype sharing among donors. Estimated clonotype richness was generally larger for naive than for memory subsets. Rarefaction of sorted-subset datasets indicated incomplete sequencing despite the large sequencing depth. The genetic and exposure-history diversity represented was limited by the small number of donors. Only blood was sampled, and tissue TCR repertoires likely differ from those in blood. Compared with non-shared clonotypes, clonotypes shared by all four sorted-subset donors had higher generation probabilities.

The CDR3 starts with the cysteine, ends with the phenylalanine, and has 14 residues. Only CDR3 DNA remains: 42 bases, in frame from the first base. A distance of 8 bases separates the germline ends of V and J, which lose 3 bases and 2 bases respectively. From a lookup of the germline V gene, CDR1 and CDR2 are KGHSH and LQKENI. TCR CDR3 regions were amplified from genomic DNA by multiplex PCR using the deep immunoSEQ assay. Extracted genomic DNA from each cell subset was distributed evenly across all wells of several immunoSEQ 96-well plates, and each plate was treated as a replicate. For sorted subsets, 150 to 250 ng genomic DNA, equal to 30,000 to 35,000 T cell genomes, was loaded into each replicate PCR. The purified libraries were quantified using a Qubit 3.0 fluorometer, sized with a Bioanalyzer 2100, and then quantified again using the KAPA Library Quantification kit. Every immunoSEQ 96-well plate was sequenced on a dedicated single-read 150-cycle Illumina NextSeq 550 flow cell. Regarding the original processing steps: The immunoSEQ output contained only junctional sequences without quality scores, so filtering could not match that applied to full-length reads. Sequences were annotated with PyIR, a Python wrapper for IgBLAST v1.9, and V/J genes and CDR3 were assigned using IMGT germline references. Reads with weak V/J assignments (E-value above 1e-6), missing CDR3, stop codons, out-of-frame junctions, or ambiguous translated residues were removed. V3J clonotypes were defined as sequences sharing an identical inferred V gene, J gene, and CDR3 amino acid sequence. To compute the percentage overlap between repertoires, the number of shared unique clonotypes was divided by the size of the smaller repertoire. Repertoire richness was assessed with RTK rarefaction, the Chao1 estimator, and Recon v2.1 estimates of unobserved clonotypes. OLGA was used to compute generation probabilities for all TCRbeta clonotypes that the gDNA method yielded from a few donors. In TCRdb, the immuneACCESS table is reduced to in-frame sequences with V and J assigned. These tables do not hold every clone; where another copy was compared, an unresolved V gene accounts for under half, and the others remain unexplained. The V and J calls and clone size come from that table; D and trimming were worked out from the DNA. The sample table holds some 1,400,000 clones, of which approximately 96% were seen once. The ten largest account for 0.95% to 1.5% of the sample.

This clone was seen once. This clone's antigen is unknown. Base qualities were left out, and no much larger clone turns up one base away. This same CDR3 is encoded by further DNA sequences in the sample. The donors were healthy, HIV-negative adults who had no recently reported acute infections or vaccinations. All donors were Caucasian adults living in Nashville, Tennessee, USA. CD4+ T cells were enriched by magnetic negative selection; naive cells were then positively selected on CD45RA, and the negative fraction formed the memory subset. After blood collection by leukapheresis, PBMCs were isolated using Ficoll-Histopaque density gradient centrifugation and then cryopreserved in the vapor phase of liquid nitrogen. Analytical flow cytometry was used to check the purity and quantity of every magnetically sorted T cell population. From each sorted fraction, genomic DNA was isolated and quantified by UV absorbance on a Nanodrop 2000c.

The sequence links TRBV18 to TRBJ1-5, with TRBD1 as a weak D call on 5 bases. This TCR came from a man aged 30-40 years in good health. Sequenced input: naive CD4+ T cells sorted from blood. This sample's cell subset or site label indicates: CD45RA+ positively selected. The sequenced DNA is TGTGCCAGCTCACCCGGGACGGGCAATCAGCCCCAGCATTTT. This yields the protein CASSPGTGNQPQHF.